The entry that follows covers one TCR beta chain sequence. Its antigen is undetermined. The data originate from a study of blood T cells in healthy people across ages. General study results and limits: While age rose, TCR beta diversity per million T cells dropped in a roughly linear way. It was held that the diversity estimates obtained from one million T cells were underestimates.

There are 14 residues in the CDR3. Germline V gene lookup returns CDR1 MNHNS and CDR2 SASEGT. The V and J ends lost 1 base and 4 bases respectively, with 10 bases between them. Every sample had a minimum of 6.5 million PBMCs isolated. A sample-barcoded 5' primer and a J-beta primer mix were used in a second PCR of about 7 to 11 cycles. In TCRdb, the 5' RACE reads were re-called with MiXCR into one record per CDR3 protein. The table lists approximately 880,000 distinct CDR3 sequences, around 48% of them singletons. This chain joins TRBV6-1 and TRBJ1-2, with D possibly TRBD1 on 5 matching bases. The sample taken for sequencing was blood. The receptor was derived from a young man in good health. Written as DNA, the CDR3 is TGTGCCAGCAGTGAAGGTCCAGGGAGCTATGGCTACACCTTC. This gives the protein CASSEGPGSYGYTF.